This TCR beta chain was retrieved from a study of blood T cell repertoires in COVID-19. Study as a whole: The United States, Italy and Spain supplied acute and convalescent COVID-19 samples. PBMCs, B-cell-depleted T cells, or T cells were the source of the cDNA or gDNA that made up the material.

CDR3 length: 11 amino acids. CDR1 and CDR2 from the germline V gene are SNHLY and FYNNEI. V was trimmed by 9 bases and J by 6 bases, leaving 12 bases between them. Here immunoSEQ multiplex PCR was the method, and the copy in TCRdb shows in-frame clones only, minus some. The table shows about 45,000 clones, with around four fifths occurring only once. The sequenced sample consisted of peripheral blood. V gene TRBV2 combines with J gene TRBJ2-7; D is perhaps TRBD2 (5 bases). This TCR was recovered from a man aged 50-59 years with active COVID-19. In DNA, the CDR3 is TGTGCCAGTGAGGGTGAGGGCGAGCAGTACTTC. Amino acids: CASEGEGEQYF.